Listed below are T cell receptor beta chains from one sample, sequenced in a study of cytomegalovirus exposure and HLA in healthy donors. Clones were sequenced by immunoSEQ multiplex PCR, and TCRdb holds only the in-frame ones, with some missing. This table has 140,000 or so clones, approximately 80% appearing once. Sequencing used PBMCs. Receptors were obtained from a woman in her 40s in good health and CMV-seropositive. The CDR3 runs from the conserved cysteine through the conserved F or W. The D gene is left open where the match is weak. The listing skips clone size in some rows; elsewhere it reads once, few, many or a size class.

clone_size j_call v_call d_call cdr3_aa cdr3_nt
NA TRBJ2-3 TRBV15 TRBD2 CATSSGTSGTDTQYF TGTGCCACCAGCTCCGGGACTAGCGGCACAGATACGCAGTATTTT
NA TRBJ2-1 TRBV11-2 TRBD1 CASSLQDRVTNEQFF TGTGCCAGCAGCTTGCAGGACAGGGTAACCAATGAGCAGTTCTTC
once TRBJ2-4 TRBV7-6 NA CASSQNQGAKNIQYF TGTGCCAGCAGCCAAAATCAGGGGGCCAAAAACATTCAGTACTTC
NA TRBJ1-6 TRBV28 TRBD1 CASLPGQANSPLHF TGTGCCAGCCTCCCGGGACAGGCGAATTCACCCCTCCACTTT
NA TRBJ2-2 TRBV6-1 TRBD2 CASSLRGMGTGELFF TGTGCCAGCAGCCTGCGGGGGATGGGGACCGGGGAGCTGTTTTTT
NA TRBJ1-5 TRBV7-4 TRBD1 CASSPRDRENSNQPQHF TGTGCCAGCAGCCCACGGGACAGGGAAAATAGCAATCAGCCCCAGCATTTT
NA TRBJ2-1 TRBV7-3 NA CASSLDRENEQFF TGTGCCAGCAGCTTAGACAGAGAAAATGAGCAGTTCTTC
NA TRBJ2-4 TRBV30 NA CAWRPAELAKNIQYF TGTGCCTGGAGGCCAGCGGAATTAGCCAAAAACATTCAGTACTTC
NA TRBJ2-7 TRBV27 TRBD1 CASSLGDRGRLRYF TGTGCCAGCAGTTTGGGAGACAGGGGCCGACTCAGGTACTTC
NA TRBJ2-7 TRBV27 TRBD2 CASSSGRGSYEQYF TGTGCCAGCAGTTCGGGGAGGGGAAGCTACGAGCAGTACTTC
NA TRBJ1-6 TRBV2 TRBD1 CASSEPPDRYNSPLHF TGTGCCAGCAGTGAACCTCCGGACAGGTATAATTCACCCCTCCACTTT
NA TRBJ2-3 TRBV19 NA CASSIDPGTDTQYF TGTGCCAGTAGTATAGATCCGGGAACAGATACGCAGTATTTT
NA TRBJ2-1 TRBV13 TRBD2 CASSPPETLAEPYNEQFF TGTGCCAGCAGCCCCCCAGAAACGCTAGCGGAACCCTACAATGAGCAGTTCTTC
NA TRBJ2-7 TRBV28 TRBD1 CASSLGQYYEQYF TGTGCCAGCAGTTTGGGACAGTACTACGAGCAGTACTTC
NA TRBJ2-7 TRBV5-1 TRBD1 CASSPSGGFYEQYF TGCGCCAGCAGCCCTTCAGGGGGTTTCTACGAGCAGTACTTC
NA TRBJ2-4 TRBV5-1 TRBD1 CASSTTGGHIQYF TGCGCCAGCAGCACGACAGGGGGGCACATTCAGTACTTC
once TRBJ2-3 TRBV19 TRBD2 CASSLRTSGGTDTQYF TGTGCCAGTAGTCTACGGACTAGCGGGGGAACAGATACGCAGTATTTT
NA TRBJ1-2 TRBV19 NA CASRSPPRNYGYTF TGTGCCAGTAGGAGTCCTCCGCGGAACTATGGCTACACCTTC
NA TRBJ1-6 TRBV6-5 NA CASRQQGLGNSPLHF TGTGCCAGCAGGCAACAGGGCCTCGGAAATTCACCCCTCCACTTT
NA TRBJ1-3 TRBV7-8 TRBD1 CASSLDRTGTGNTIYF TGTGCCAGCAGCTTAGATAGGACAGGGACTGGAAACACCATATATTTT
NA TRBJ2-1 TRBV28 TRBD1 CASSQPRDRFEQFF TGTGCCAGCAGTCAACCCCGGGACAGGTTCGAGCAGTTCTTC
NA TRBJ2-5 TRBV4-1 NA CASSSRLAAQETQYF TGCGCCAGCAGCTCCAGATTAGCGGCCCAAGAGACCCAGTACTTC
NA TRBJ1-2 TRBV11-2 TRBD1 CASSSTGVYGYTF TGTGCCAGCAGCTCAACAGGGGTCTATGGCTACACCTTC
NA TRBJ2-3 TRBV10-2 TRBD2 CASSESLGRAWATDTQYF TGCGCCAGCAGTGAGTCTCTCGGGAGGGCCTGGGCCACAGATACGCAGTATTTT
NA TRBJ1-2 TRBV19 TRBD1 CASSFGAQGDLYGYTF TGTGCCAGTAGTTTTGGGGCACAGGGGGACCTCTATGGCTACACCTTC
NA TRBJ2-3 TRBV6-6 TRBD2 CASSPGLAEYGYTQYF TGTGCCAGCAGCCCGGGACTAGCCGAGTATGGGTATACGCAGTATTTT
NA TRBJ2-2 TRBV7-6 TRBD2 CASSLYAGLAGPNTGELFF TGTGCCAGCAGCTTATACGCGGGACTAGCGGGACCGAACACCGGGGAGCTGTTTTTT
once TRBJ2-3 TRBV13 TRBD2 CASSRSGGSTDTQYF TGTGCCAGCAGCCGGAGCGGGGGAAGCACAGATACGCAGTATTTT